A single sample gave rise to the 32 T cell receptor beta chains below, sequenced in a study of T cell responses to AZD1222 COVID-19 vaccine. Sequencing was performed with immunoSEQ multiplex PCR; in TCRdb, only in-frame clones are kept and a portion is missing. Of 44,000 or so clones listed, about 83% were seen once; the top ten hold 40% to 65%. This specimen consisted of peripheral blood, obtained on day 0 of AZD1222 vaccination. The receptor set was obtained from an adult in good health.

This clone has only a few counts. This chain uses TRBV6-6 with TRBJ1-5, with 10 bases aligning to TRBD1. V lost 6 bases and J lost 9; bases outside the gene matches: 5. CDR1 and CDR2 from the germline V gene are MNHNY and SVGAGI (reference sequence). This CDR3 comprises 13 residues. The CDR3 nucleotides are TGTGCCAGCAGCGAGACAGGGGGCACGCCCCAGCATTTT. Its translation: CASSETGGTPQHF.

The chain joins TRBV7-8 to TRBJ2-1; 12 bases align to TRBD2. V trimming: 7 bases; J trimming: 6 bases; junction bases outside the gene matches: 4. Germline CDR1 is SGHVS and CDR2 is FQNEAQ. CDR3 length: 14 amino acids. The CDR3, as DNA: TGTGCCAGCATCGGACTAGCGGGGAGCAATGAGCAGTTCTTC. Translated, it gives CASIGLAGSNEQFF.

As DNA, the CDR3 is TGTGCCAGTAGTATTATGGGGTCGGATGAAGCTTTCTTT. Translation: CASSIMGSDEAFF. The chain recombines TRBV19 with TRBJ1-1; D is uncertain. The CDR3 has 13 amino acids. Germline V gene lookup returns CDR1 LNHDA and CDR2 SQIVND (reference sequence). The V gene lost 3 bases and the J gene lost 7 bases, with 12 bases spanning the gap.

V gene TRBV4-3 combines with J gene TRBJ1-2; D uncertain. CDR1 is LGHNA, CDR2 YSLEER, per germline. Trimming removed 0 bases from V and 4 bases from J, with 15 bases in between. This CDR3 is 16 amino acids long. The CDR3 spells CASSQDNLERTYGYTF. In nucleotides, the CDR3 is TGCGCCAGCAGCCAAGATAATCTGGAGCGGACCTATGGCTACACCTTC.

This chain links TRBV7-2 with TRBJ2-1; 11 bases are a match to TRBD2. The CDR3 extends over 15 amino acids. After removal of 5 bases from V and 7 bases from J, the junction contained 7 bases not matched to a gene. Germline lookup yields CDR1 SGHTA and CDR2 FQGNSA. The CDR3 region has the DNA TGTGCCAGCAGCCCTAGGCTAGCGGGGGGTAATGAGCAGTTCTTC. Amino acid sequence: CASSPRLAGGNEQFF.

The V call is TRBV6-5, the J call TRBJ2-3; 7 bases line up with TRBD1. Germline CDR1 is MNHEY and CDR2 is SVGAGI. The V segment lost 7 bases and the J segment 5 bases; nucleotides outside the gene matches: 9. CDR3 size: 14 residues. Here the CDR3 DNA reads TGTGCCAGCACCCGAGAAGGACAGGTAGATACGCAGTATTTT. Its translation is CASTREGQVDTQYF.

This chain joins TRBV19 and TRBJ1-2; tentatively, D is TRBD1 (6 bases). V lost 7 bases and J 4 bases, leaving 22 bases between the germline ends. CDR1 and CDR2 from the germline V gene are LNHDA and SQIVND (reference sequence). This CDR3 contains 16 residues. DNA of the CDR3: TGTGCCAGTACCGGACGGCTAACAGGGTCCCCCTATGGCTACACCTTC. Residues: CASTGRLTGSPYGYTF.

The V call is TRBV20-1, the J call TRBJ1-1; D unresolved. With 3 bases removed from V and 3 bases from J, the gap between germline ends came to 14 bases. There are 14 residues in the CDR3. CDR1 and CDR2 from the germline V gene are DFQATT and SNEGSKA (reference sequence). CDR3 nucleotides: TGCAGTGCTAGTTACGGGCCGCCGGACACTGAAGCTTTCTTT. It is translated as CSASYGPPDTEAFF.

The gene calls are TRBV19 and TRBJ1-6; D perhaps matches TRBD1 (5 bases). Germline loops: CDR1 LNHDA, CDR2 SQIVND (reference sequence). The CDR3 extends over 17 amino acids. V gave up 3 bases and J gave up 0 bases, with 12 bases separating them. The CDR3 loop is CASSMLGERSYNSPLHF. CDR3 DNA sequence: TGTGCCAGTAGTATGTTAGGGGAACGCTCCTATAATTCACCCCTCCACTTT.

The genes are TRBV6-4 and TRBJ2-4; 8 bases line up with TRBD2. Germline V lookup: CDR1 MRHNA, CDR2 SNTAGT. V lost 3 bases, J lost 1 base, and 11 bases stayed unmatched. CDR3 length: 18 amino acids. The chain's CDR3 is CASSEYIQRGPAKNIQYF. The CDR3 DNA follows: TGTGCCAGCAGTGAGTATATCCAGCGGGGGCCCGCCAAAAACATTCAGTACTTC.

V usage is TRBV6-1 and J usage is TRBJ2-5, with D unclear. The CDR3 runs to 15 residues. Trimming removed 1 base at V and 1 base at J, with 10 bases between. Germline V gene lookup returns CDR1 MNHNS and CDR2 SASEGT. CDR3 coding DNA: TGTGCCAGCAGTGAAGGTGGTAGGTCCCAAGAGACCCAGTACTTC. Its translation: CASSEGGRSQETQYF.

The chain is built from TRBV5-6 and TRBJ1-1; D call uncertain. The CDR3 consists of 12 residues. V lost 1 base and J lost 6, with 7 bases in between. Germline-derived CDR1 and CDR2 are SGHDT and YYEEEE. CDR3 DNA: TGTGCCAGCAGCTTGAGTCGCTCTGAAGCTTTCTTT. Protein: CASSLSRSEAFF.

The CDR3 loop reads CASSLSGGNEQFF. The CDR3 region has the DNA TGTGCCAGCAGTTTATCGGGGGGAAATGAGCAGTTCTTC. The chain has TRBV28 and TRBJ2-1; the match to TRBD2 covers 7 bases. The CDR3 consists of 13 residues. V shed 1 base and J 7 bases; nucleotides not matched to a gene: 1. The V gene's germline CDR1 is MDHEN and CDR2 SYDVKM. Variable domain in full (rest from reference TRBV28 and TRBJ2-1): DVKVTQSSRYLVKRTGEKVFLECVQDMDHENMFWYRQDPGLGLRLIYFSYDVKMKEKGDIPEGYSVSREKKERFSLILESASTNQTSMYLCASSLSGGNEQFFGPGTRLTVL.

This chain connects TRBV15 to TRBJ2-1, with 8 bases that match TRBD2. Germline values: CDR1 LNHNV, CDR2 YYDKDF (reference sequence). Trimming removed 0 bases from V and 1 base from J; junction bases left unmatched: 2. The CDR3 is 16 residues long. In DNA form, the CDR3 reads TGTGCCACCAGCAGAGAACCGGGAGGGTCCTACAATGAGCAGTTCTTC. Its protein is CATSREPGGSYNEQFF.

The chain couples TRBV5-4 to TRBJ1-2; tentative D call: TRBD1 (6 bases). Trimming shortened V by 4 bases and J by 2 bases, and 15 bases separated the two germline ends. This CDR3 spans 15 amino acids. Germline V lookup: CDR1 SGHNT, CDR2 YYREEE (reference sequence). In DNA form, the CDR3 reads TGTGCCAGCAGCCTCGCGGGGGGGGGCAACTATGGCTACACCTTC. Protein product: CASSLAGGGNYGYTF.

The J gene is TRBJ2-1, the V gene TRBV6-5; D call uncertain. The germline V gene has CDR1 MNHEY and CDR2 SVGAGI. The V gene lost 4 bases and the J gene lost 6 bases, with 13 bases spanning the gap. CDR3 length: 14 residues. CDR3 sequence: CASSSWVAGNEQFF. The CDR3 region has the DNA TGTGCCAGCAGTTCGTGGGTAGCTGGCAATGAGCAGTTCTTC.

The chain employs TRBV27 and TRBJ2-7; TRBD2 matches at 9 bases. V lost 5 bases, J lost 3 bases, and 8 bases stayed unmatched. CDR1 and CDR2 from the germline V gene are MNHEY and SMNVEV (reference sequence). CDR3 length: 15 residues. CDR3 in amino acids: CASSTELAGDYEQYF. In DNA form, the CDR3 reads TGTGCCAGCAGTACGGAATTAGCGGGAGACTACGAGCAGTACTTC.

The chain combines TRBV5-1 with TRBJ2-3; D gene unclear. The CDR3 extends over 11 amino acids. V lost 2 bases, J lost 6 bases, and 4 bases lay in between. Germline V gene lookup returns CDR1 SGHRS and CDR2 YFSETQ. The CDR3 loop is CASSLADTQYF. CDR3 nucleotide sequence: TGCGCCAGCAGCTTAGCGGATACGCAGTATTTT.

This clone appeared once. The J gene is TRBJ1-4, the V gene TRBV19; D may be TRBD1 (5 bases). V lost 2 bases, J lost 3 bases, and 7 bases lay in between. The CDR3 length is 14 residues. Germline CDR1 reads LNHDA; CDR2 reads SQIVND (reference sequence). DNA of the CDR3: TGTGCCAGTAGTATACTGGGACCTAATGAAAAACTGTTTTTT. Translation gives CASSILGPNEKLFF.

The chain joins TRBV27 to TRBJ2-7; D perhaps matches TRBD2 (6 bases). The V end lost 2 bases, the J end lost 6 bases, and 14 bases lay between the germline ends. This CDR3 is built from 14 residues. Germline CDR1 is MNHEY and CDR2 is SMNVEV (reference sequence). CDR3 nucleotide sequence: TGTGCCAGCAGTTTAAGTAACTACGGGGGCGAGCAGTACTTC. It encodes CASSLSNYGGEQYF.

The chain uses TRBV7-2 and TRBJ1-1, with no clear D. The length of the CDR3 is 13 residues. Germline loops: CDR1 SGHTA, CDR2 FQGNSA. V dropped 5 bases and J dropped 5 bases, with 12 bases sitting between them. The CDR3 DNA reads TGTGCCAGCAGCCCCCGGGGAGGGACTGAAGCTTTCTTT. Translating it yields CASSPRGGTEAFF. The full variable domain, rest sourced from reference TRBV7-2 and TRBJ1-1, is GAGVSQSPSNKVTEKGKDVELRCDPISGHTALYWYRQSLGQGLEFLIYFQGNSAPDKSGLPSDRFSAERTGGSVSTLTIQRTQQEDSAVYLCASSPRGGTEAFFGQGTRLTVV.

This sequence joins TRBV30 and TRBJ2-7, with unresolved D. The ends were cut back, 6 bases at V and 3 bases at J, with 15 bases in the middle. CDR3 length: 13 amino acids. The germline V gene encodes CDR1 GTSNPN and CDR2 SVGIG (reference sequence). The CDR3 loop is CACSPRPRYEQYF. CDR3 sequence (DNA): TGTGCCTGCTCCCCCCGGCCTCGCTACGAGCAGTACTTC.

The CDR3 DNA reads as TGTGCCAGCAGTGGGGGGCTAGCGGGAGTGTCAAACAATGAGCAGTTCTTC. As protein: CASSGGLAGVSNNEQFF. The J gene is TRBJ2-1, the V gene TRBV2, with 10 nucleotides matching TRBD2. This CDR3 has 17 residues. Germline-derived CDR1 and CDR2 are SNHLY and FYNNEI. The J segment lost 5 bases and the V segment lost 4 bases, leaving 11 bases of the junction unmatched. Based on the CDR3 plus reference TRBV2 and TRBJ2-1, the full variable domain is EPEVTQTPSHQVTQMGQEVILRCVPISNHLYFYWYRQILGQKVEFLVSFYNNEISEKSEIFDDQFSVERPDGSNFTLKIRSTKLEDSAMYFCASSGGLAGVSNNEQFFGPGTRLTVL.

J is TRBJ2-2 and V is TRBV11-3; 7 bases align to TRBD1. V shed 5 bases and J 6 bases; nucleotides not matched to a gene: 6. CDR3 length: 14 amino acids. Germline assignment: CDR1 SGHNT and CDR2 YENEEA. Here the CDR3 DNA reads TGTGCCAGCAGCGAACACAGGGGATCCGGGGAGCTGTTTTTT. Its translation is CASSEHRGSGELFF.

The CDR3, as DNA: TGTGCCAGCAGCTTGCAGGCAGCCTACAATGAGCAGTTCTTC. Amino acids: CASSLQAAYNEQFF. The chain has TRBV7-3 and TRBJ2-1; D call uncertain. V lost 3 bases and J lost 2, with 8 bases in between. The CDR3 covers 14 residues. Germline loops: CDR1 SGHTA, CDR2 FQGTGA.

The CDR3 sequence is CASSLGLAGGLEQFF. In DNA, the CDR3 is TGTGCCAGCAGCCTAGGACTAGCGGGGGGGCTTGAGCAGTTCTTC. The rearrangement joins TRBV14 to TRBJ2-1; 15 nucleotides match TRBD2. With V trimmed by 4 bases and J by 9 bases, 4 bases remained unmatched. The CDR3 totals 15 residues. Looked up from germline, CDR1 is SGHDN and CDR2 is FVKESK.

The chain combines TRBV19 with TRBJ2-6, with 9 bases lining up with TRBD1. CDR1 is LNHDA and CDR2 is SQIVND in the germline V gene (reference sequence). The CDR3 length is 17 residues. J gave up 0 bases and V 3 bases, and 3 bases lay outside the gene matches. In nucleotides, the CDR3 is TGTGCCAGTAGTATGGGACAGGGTGCCTCTGGGGCCAACGTCCTGACTTTC. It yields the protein CASSMGQGASGANVLTF.

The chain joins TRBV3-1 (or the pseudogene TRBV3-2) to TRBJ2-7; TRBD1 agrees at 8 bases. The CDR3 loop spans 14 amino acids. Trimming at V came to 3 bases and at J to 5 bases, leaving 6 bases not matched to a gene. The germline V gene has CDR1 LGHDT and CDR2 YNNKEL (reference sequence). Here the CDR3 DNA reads TGTGCCAGCAGCCACGGGCAGGGGGCCAACGAGCAGTACTTC. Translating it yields CASSHGQGANEQYF.

This chain's CDR3 is CASSLGTKAGEVNEQFF. The CDR3 DNA reads TGTGCCAGCAGTCTCGGGACTAAAGCGGGGGAGGTAAATGAGCAGTTCTTC. The rearrangement joins TRBV27 to TRBJ2-1; 8 bases agree with TRBD2. V lost 5 bases to trimming and J lost 7 bases; unmatched junction nucleotides: 16. The CDR3 runs to 17 residues. Germline assignment: CDR1 MNHEY and CDR2 SMNVEV (reference sequence).

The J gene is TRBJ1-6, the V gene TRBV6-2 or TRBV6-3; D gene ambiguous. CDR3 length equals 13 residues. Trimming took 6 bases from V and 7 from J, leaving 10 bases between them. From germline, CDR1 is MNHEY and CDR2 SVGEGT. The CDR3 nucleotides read TGTGCCAGCAGCCCCTTATCCAATTCACCCCTCCACTTT. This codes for CASSPLSNSPLHF.

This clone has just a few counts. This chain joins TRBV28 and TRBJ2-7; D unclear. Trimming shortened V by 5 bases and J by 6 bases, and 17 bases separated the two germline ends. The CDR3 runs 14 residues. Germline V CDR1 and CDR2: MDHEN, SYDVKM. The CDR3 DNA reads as TGTGCCAGCAGTGCCTGGAGTGGGTCTCGCGAGCAGTACTTC. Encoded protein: CASSAWSGSREQYF.

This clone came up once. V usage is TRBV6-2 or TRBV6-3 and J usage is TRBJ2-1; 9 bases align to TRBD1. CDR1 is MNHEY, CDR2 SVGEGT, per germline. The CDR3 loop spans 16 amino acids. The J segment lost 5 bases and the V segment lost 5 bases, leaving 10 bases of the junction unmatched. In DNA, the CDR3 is TGTGCCAGCAGTAGGGATAGGACAGGGGAGAACAATGAGCAGTTCTTC. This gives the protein CASSRDRTGENNEQFF.